A selection of T cell receptor beta chains follows, all from one sample in a study of blood T cell repertoires in COVID-19. TCRdb's copy holds only in-frame clones and misses some; the assay was immunoSEQ multiplex PCR. The sample includes roughly 99,000 clones, approximately 88% of them seen just once. The specimen was peripheral blood. Source of these receptors: a man in his fifties with active or convalescent COVID-19. Each CDR3 is given with its conserved first and last residue. D genes are given only for firm matches. Rows give clone size only sometimes, using once, few, many, or a class for an expanded clone.

D: -
J: TRBJ1-1
V: TRBV27
size: -
CDR3: CASSPLQGYGTEAFF
DNA: TGTGCCAGCAGTCCCCTTCAGGGTTACGGGACTGAAGCTTTCTTT

D: TRBD2
J: TRBJ2-1
V: TRBV30
size: -
CDR3: CAWGAKGLAYNEQFF
DNA: TGTGCCTGGGGAGCGAAGGGACTAGCTTACAATGAGCAGTTCTTC

D: -
J: TRBJ2-3
V: TRBV30
size: -
CDR3: CAWSTGSTDTQYF
DNA: TGTGCCTGGAGTACAGGGTCCACAGATACGCAGTATTTT

D: -
J: TRBJ1-5
V: TRBV7-9
size: once
CDR3: CASSQGGSNQPQHF
DNA: TGTGCCAGCAGCCAGGGTGGGAGCAATCAGCCCCAGCATTTT

D: TRBD1
J: TRBJ2-2
V: TRBV27
size: -
CDR3: CASSRGQGVYTGELFF
DNA: TGTGCCAGCAGCCGGGGACAGGGGGTATATACCGGGGAGCTGTTTTTT

D: TRBD1
J: TRBJ2-7
V: TRBV19
size: -
CDR3: CASSAPGQGHYEQYF
DNA: TGTGCCAGTAGTGCTCCGGGACAGGGTCATTACGAGCAGTACTTC

D: -
J: TRBJ2-7
V: TRBV5-4
size: -
CDR3: CASSPGTPREQYF
DNA: TGTGCCAGCAGCCCCGGGACACCGAGGGAGCAGTACTTC

D: -
J: TRBJ2-3
V: TRBV11-2
size: -
CDR3: CASSLRGLVSTDTQYF
DNA: TGTGCCAGCAGCTTACGAGGGTTAGTTAGCACAGATACGCAGTATTTT

D: -
J: TRBJ2-5
V: TRBV28
size: -
CDR3: CASSLWASKYQETQYF
DNA: TGTGCCAGCAGTTTATGGGCTTCAAAGTACCAAGAGACCCAGTACTTC

D: -
J: TRBJ1-1
V: TRBV28
size: -
CDR3: CASSYPPGEAFF
DNA: TGTGCCAGCAGTTACCCGCCAGGCGAAGCTTTCTTT

D: TRBD1
J: TRBJ2-7
V: TRBV18
size: large
CDR3: CASSPAGGAGYEQYF
DNA: TGTGCCAGCTCACCTGCAGGGGGCGCGGGCTACGAGCAGTACTTC

D: -
J: TRBJ2-1
V: TRBV24-1
size: -
CDR3: CAVQAASYNEQFF
DNA: TGTGCCGTACAAGCGGCTTCCTACAATGAGCAGTTCTTC

D: -
J: TRBJ1-2
V: TRBV5-5
size: -
CDR3: CASSFSAVEVNGYTF
DNA: TGTGCCAGCAGCTTTTCCGCAGTCGAGGTGAATGGCTACACCTTC

D: TRBD1
J: TRBJ1-2
V: TRBV3-1/TRBV3-2
size: -
CDR3: CASTNQGAIGGYTF
DNA: TGTGCCAGCACCAATCAGGGGGCGATCGGTGGCTACACCTTC

D: -
J: TRBJ1-1
V: TRBV11-2
size: -
CDR3: CASSLLGGNTEAFF
DNA: TGTGCCAGCAGCTTGCTAGGGGGGAACACTGAAGCTTTCTTT

D: -
J: TRBJ2-1
V: TRBV20-1
size: once
CDR3: CSARDSRVQFF
DNA: TGCAGTGCTAGAGACTCGCGTGTCCAGTTCTTC

D: TRBD2
J: TRBJ2-7
V: TRBV9
size: -
CDR3: CASSAGTSGAYEQYF
DNA: TGTGCCAGCAGCGCCGGGACTAGCGGCGCCTACGAGCAGTACTTC

D: TRBD1
J: TRBJ1-3
V: TRBV28
size: once
CDR3: CASSLSTGTNTIYF
DNA: TGTGCCAGCAGTTTATCGACAGGGACAAACACCATATATTTT

D: -
J: TRBJ2-1
V: TRBV7-8
size: -
CDR3: CASSLGRGLSNEQFF
DNA: TGTGCCAGCAGCTTAGGGAGGGGACTTTCCAATGAGCAGTTCTTC

D: TRBD2
J: TRBJ2-3
V: TRBV6-5
size: -
CDR3: CASSRLAVSTDTQYF
DNA: TGTGCCAGCAGCCGACTAGCGGTCAGCACAGATACGCAGTATTTT

D: TRBD1
J: TRBJ1-1
V: TRBV3-1/TRBV3-2
size: -
CDR3: CASSQRQGNEAFF
DNA: TGTGCCAGCAGCCAACGACAGGGGAATGAAGCTTTCTTT

D: TRBD2
J: TRBJ2-5
V: TRBV6-4
size: -
CDR3: CARSGSIPQYQETQYF
DNA: TGTGCCAGGAGCGGGAGTATCCCCCAGTACCAAGAGACCCAGTACTTC

D: -
J: TRBJ2-7
V: TRBV6-1
size: -
CDR3: CASSEAGGIHEQYF
DNA: TGTGCCAGCAGTGAAGCAGGGGGTATCCACGAGCAGTACTTC

D: -
J: TRBJ2-7
V: TRBV15
size: -
CDR3: CATSRGSGTYEQYF
DNA: TGTGCCACCAGCAGAGGTAGCGGAACCTACGAGCAGTACTTC

D: -
J: TRBJ2-1
V: TRBV2
size: -
CDR3: CASSENSGAAYNEQFF
DNA: TGTGCCAGCAGTGAAAATTCAGGGGCCGCCTACAATGAGCAGTTCTTC

D: -
J: TRBJ1-4
V: TRBV4-3
size: -
CDR3: CASSQDAQPTNEKLFF
DNA: TGCGCCAGCAGCCAAGATGCGCAACCAACTAATGAAAAACTGTTTTTT

D: TRBD2
J: TRBJ2-3
V: TRBV7-2
size: once
CDR3: CASSLGSGSTDTQYF
DNA: TGTGCCAGCAGCTTAGGTAGCGGGAGCACAGATACGCAGTATTTT

D: TRBD2
J: TRBJ2-3
V: TRBV7-9
size: -
CDR3: CASSELAGVTDTQYF
DNA: TGTGCCAGCAGCGAGCTAGCGGGAGTTACAGATACGCAGTATTTT

D: -
J: TRBJ2-7
V: TRBV30
size: -
CDR3: CAWFRGGSPNEQYF
DNA: TGTGCCTGGTTCAGAGGTGGGAGCCCTAACGAGCAGTACTTC

D: -
J: TRBJ1-1
V: TRBV19
size: -
CDR3: CATRLGRGPTMNTEAFF
DNA: TGTGCCACAAGGTTGGGTCGCGGGCCAACCATGAACACTGAAGCTTTCTTT

D: -
J: TRBJ1-2
V: TRBV29-1
size: few
CDR3: CSVGGGAENYGYTF
DNA: TGCAGCGTTGGGGGGGGCGCAGAAAACTATGGCTACACCTTC

D: -
J: TRBJ2-3
V: TRBV21-1
size: -
CDR3: CASTLYDRGRTDTQYF
DNA: TGTGCCAGCACCCTATACGACAGGGGGCGAACAGATACGCAGTATTTT

D: -
J: TRBJ2-2
V: TRBV10-3
size: -
CDR3: CAISAVLTGELFF
DNA: TGTGCCATCAGTGCTGTCCTGACCGGGGAGCTGTTTTTT

D: TRBD2
J: TRBJ2-1
V: TRBV2
size: -
CDR3: CAGGLAVYNEQFF
DNA: TGTGCCGGAGGACTAGCGGTATACAATGAGCAGTTCTTC

D: -
J: TRBJ2-5
V: TRBV25-1
size: -
CDR3: CASSSTAQETQYF
DNA: TGTGCCAGCAGTTCCACAGCCCAAGAGACCCAGTACTTC

D: TRBD1
J: TRBJ2-7
V: TRBV19
size: -
CDR3: CASSDRDRGRYEQYF
DNA: TGTGCCAGTAGTGACAGGGACAGGGGGCGCTACGAGCAGTACTTC

D: -
J: TRBJ1-5
V: TRBV15
size: -
CDR3: CATSKTGIYSNQPQHF
DNA: TGTGCCACCAGCAAAACAGGGATTTATAGCAATCAGCCCCAGCATTTT

D: -
J: TRBJ1-1
V: TRBV19
size: few
CDR3: CASSMAAGVSTEAFF
DNA: TGTGCCAGTAGTATGGCAGCGGGGGTCAGCACTGAAGCTTTCTTT

D: TRBD1
J: TRBJ1-4
V: TRBV30
size: -
CDR3: CAWSPGQDEKLFF
DNA: TGTGCCTGGAGCCCGGGACAGGATGAAAAACTGTTTTTT

D: TRBD1
J: TRBJ1-3
V: TRBV6-5
size: -
CDR3: CASSSLDRVGNTIYF
DNA: TGTGCCAGCAGTTCCTTGGACAGGGTCGGAAACACCATATATTTT

D: -
J: TRBJ1-2
V: TRBV4-2
size: -
CDR3: CASSRDRGDGYTF
DNA: TGTGCCAGCAGCCGAGATAGGGGCGACGGCTACACCTTC

D: -
J: TRBJ1-4
V: TRBV28
size: -
CDR3: CASSLGGLSEKLFF
DNA: TGTGCCAGCAGTTTGGGGGGGCTAAGTGAAAAACTGTTTTTT

D: TRBD1
J: TRBJ2-7
V: TRBV19
size: -
CDR3: CASSPRTGTGSYEQYF
DNA: TGTGCCAGTAGCCCAAGGACCGGGACAGGGTCCTACGAGCAGTACTTC

D: -
J: TRBJ2-1
V: TRBV9
size: -
CDR3: CASSVGAISYNEQFF
DNA: TGTGCCAGCAGCGTAGGGGCTATCTCCTACAATGAGCAGTTCTTC

D: TRBD1
J: TRBJ1-5
V: TRBV6-5
size: -
CDR3: CASSPTGGGNQPQHF
DNA: TGTGCCAGCAGTCCTACAGGGGGTGGAAATCAGCCCCAGCATTTT

D: TRBD2
J: TRBJ2-7
V: TRBV3-1/TRBV3-2
size: -
CDR3: CASSRTSGISYEQYF
DNA: TGTGCCAGCAGCCGCACTAGCGGGATATCCTACGAGCAGTACTTC

D: TRBD1
J: TRBJ1-1
V: TRBV6-1
size: few
CDR3: CASSDRDRGEAFF
DNA: TGTGCCAGCAGTGACCGGGACAGGGGTGAAGCTTTCTTT

D: -
J: TRBJ2-2
V: TRBV28
size: few
CDR3: CASSSRGTGELFF
DNA: TGTGCCAGCAGTTCACGGGGCACCGGGGAGCTGTTTTTT

D: TRBD1
J: TRBJ1-1
V: TRBV28
size: -
CDR3: CASRNLRDRTNTEAFF
DNA: TGTGCCAGCAGGAATTTAAGGGACAGGACGAACACTGAAGCTTTCTTT

D: TRBD2
J: TRBJ2-7
V: TRBV5-4
size: many
CDR3: CAVGSGAEQYF
DNA: TGTGCAGTAGGGAGCGGGGCTGAGCAGTACTTC

D: TRBD1
J: TRBJ2-3
V: TRBV11-2
size: -
CDR3: CASSLAPRGNTDTQYF
DNA: TGTGCCAGCAGCTTAGCCCCCAGGGGGAACACAGATACGCAGTATTTT

D: TRBD1
J: TRBJ1-4
V: TRBV18
size: -
CDR3: CASSPGGQVLSF
DNA: TGTGCCAGCTCACCTGGAGGACAGGTACTCTCTTTT

D: -
J: TRBJ2-2
V: TRBV27
size: -
CDR3: CASRPGTNTGELFF
DNA: TGTGCCAGCAGACCTGGCACGAACACCGGGGAGCTGTTTTTT

D: -
J: TRBJ2-7
V: TRBV4-1
size: -
CDR3: CASSRGADEQYF
DNA: TGCGCCAGCAGCCGGGGAGCCGACGAGCAGTACTTC

D: TRBD1
J: TRBJ2-2
V: TRBV18
size: -
CDR3: CASSSTGDTGELFF
DNA: TGTGCCAGCTCATCGACAGGGGACACCGGGGAGCTGTTTTTT

D: -
J: TRBJ2-3
V: TRBV13
size: -
CDR3: CASSLGRSNTDTQYF
DNA: TGTGCCAGCAGCTTAGGCCGCTCTAACACAGATACGCAGTATTTT

D: TRBD1
J: TRBJ2-2
V: TRBV7-8
size: -
CDR3: CASSFQQGWTGELFF
DNA: TGTGCCAGCAGCTTCCAACAGGGGTGGACCGGGGAGCTGTTTTTT